Listed below are T cell receptor beta chains from one sample, sequenced in a study of shared clonotypes between healthy human individuals. Profiling relied on immunoSEQ multiplex PCR, and the TCRdb table lists in-frame clones only, not all of them. The table shows 2 million to 2.5 million clones, with just over 90% occurring only once. Specimen: naive CD8+ T cells from PBMCs. Receptors originate from a man younger than 30 in good health. Some clones in this sample may be carry-over from other donors' samples. The CDR3 runs from the conserved cysteine through the conserved F or W. Each record gives: D gene, clone size, J gene, V gene, CDR3 protein, CDR3 DNA. D genes are given only for firm matches. Size tells how often a clone was seen (once, few, many) or the class of an expanded clone, and some rows leave it out.

d_call: NA
clone_size: NA
j_call: TRBJ2-7
v_call: TRBV27
cdr3_aa: CASSLFPGPSSYEQYF
cdr3_nt: TGTGCCAGCAGTTTATTTCCGGGTCCCAGCTCCTACGAGCAGTACTTC

d_call: TRBD1
clone_size: NA
j_call: TRBJ1-2
v_call: TRBV5-4
cdr3_aa: CASSLDRGLGNEGYTF
cdr3_nt: TGTGCCAGCAGCTTGGACAGGGGGCTAGGGAATGAGGGCTACACCTTC

d_call: NA
clone_size: few
j_call: TRBJ2-2
v_call: TRBV11-3
cdr3_aa: CASKSSGGGELFF
cdr3_nt: TGTGCCAGTAAAAGTTCGGGCGGCGGGGAGCTGTTTTTT

d_call: TRBD2
clone_size: NA
j_call: TRBJ2-2
v_call: TRBV7-3
cdr3_aa: CASSLSPGLAGVGTGELFF
cdr3_nt: TGTGCCAGCAGCTTAAGTCCGGGACTAGCGGGAGTAGGAACCGGGGAGCTGTTTTTT

d_call: NA
clone_size: NA
j_call: TRBJ2-7
v_call: TRBV5-1
cdr3_aa: CASSLIGAGVRYEQYF
cdr3_nt: TGCGCCAGCAGCTTGATCGGGGCAGGTGTGAGATACGAGCAGTACTTC

d_call: NA
clone_size: once
j_call: TRBJ2-7
v_call: TRBV7-9
cdr3_aa: CASSLASRSSYEQYF
cdr3_nt: TGTGCCAGCAGCTTAGCAAGTCGCTCTTCCTACGAGCAGTACTTC

d_call: TRBD2
clone_size: NA
j_call: TRBJ2-3
v_call: TRBV13
cdr3_aa: CASSSSRLAGPTDTQYF
cdr3_nt: TGTGCCAGCAGCTCAAGCCGGCTAGCGGGACCCACAGATACGCAGTATTTT

d_call: TRBD2
clone_size: NA
j_call: TRBJ2-3
v_call: TRBV13
cdr3_aa: CASKERQRGWGSTDTQYF
cdr3_nt: TGTGCCAGCAAAGAACGCCAGCGGGGGTGGGGCTCCACAGATACGCAGTATTTT

d_call: NA
clone_size: once
j_call: TRBJ2-3
v_call: TRBV7-2
cdr3_aa: CASSKTVWGGTDTQYF
cdr3_nt: TGTGCCAGCAGCAAGACAGTCTGGGGGGGCACAGATACGCAGTATTTT

d_call: TRBD2
clone_size: NA
j_call: TRBJ2-1
v_call: TRBV19
cdr3_aa: CASRPSGSFMYEQFF
cdr3_nt: TGTGCCAGTAGACCTAGCGGGAGTTTTATGTATGAGCAGTTCTTC

d_call: TRBD2
clone_size: NA
j_call: TRBJ2-1
v_call: TRBV14
cdr3_aa: CASSQSASGYNEQFF
cdr3_nt: TGTGCCAGCAGCCAGTCGGCTAGCGGATACAATGAGCAGTTCTTC

d_call: NA
clone_size: NA
j_call: TRBJ2-5
v_call: TRBV4-1
cdr3_aa: CASSQGALEFQETQYF
cdr3_nt: TGCGCCAGCAGCCAAGGGGCCCTTGAGTTCCAAGAGACCCAGTACTTC

d_call: TRBD2
clone_size: NA
j_call: TRBJ2-7
v_call: TRBV11-2
cdr3_aa: CASSLGRGGEQYF
cdr3_nt: TGTGCCAGCAGCTTAGGGCGGGGGGGCGAGCAGTACTTC